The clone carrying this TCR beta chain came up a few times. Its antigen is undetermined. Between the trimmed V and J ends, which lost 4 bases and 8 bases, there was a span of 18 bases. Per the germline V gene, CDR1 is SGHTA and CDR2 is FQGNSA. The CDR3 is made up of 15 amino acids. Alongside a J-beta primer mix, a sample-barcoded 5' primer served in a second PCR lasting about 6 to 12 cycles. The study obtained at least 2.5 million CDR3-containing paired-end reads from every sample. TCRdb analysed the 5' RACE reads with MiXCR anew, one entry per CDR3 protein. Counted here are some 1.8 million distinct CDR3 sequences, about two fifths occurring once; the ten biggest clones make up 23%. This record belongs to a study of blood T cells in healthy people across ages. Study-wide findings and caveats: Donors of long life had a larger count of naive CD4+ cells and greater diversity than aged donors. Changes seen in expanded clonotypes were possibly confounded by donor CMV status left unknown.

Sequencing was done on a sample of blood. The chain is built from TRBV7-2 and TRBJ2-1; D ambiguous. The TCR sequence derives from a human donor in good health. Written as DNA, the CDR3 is TGTGCCAGCAGCTCCTCTAGAGTTCGTAGTCATGAGCAGTTCTTC. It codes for CASSSSRVRSHEQFF.